The entry that follows covers one T cell receptor beta chain sequence. Antigen: not known. The sort gate was single viable CD3+CD4+CD8-CD45RO+ cells for memory CD4+ T cells. Clones were read by immunoSEQ multiplex PCR, and TCRdb kept only the in-frame ones, dropping some. The sample shows tens of thousands of clones, approximately 78% of them seen only once. Losses at the gene ends were 8 bases for V and 6 bases for J; bases not matched to a gene: 11. Per the germline V gene, CDR1 is LNHDA and CDR2 is SQIVND (reference sequence). The CDR3 contains 15 residues. This entry belongs to a study of memory CD4+ T cells and cytomegalovirus serostatus. Study results and caveats: A US-trained random forest predicted CMV serostatus with median AUC around 0.9.

Sequencing was done on a sample of memory CD4+ T cells from blood. The gene calls are TRBV19 and TRBJ2-2; the match to TRBD2 covers 8 bases. The clonotype originates from an adult in good health and CMV-seronegative. The CDR3 spells CASRRVAGSAGELFF. The DNA of the CDR3 is TGTGCCAGTCGCCGGGTAGCGGGGTCGGCCGGGGAGCTGTTTTTT.